The 25 T cell receptor beta chains below come from one sample, sequenced in a study of cytomegalovirus exposure and HLA in healthy donors. The protocol was immunoSEQ multiplex PCR, while the TCRdb copy is restricted to in-frame clones and leaves out a portion. The sample yields about 330,000 clones, around 86% seen once. Sequencing was done on a sample of PBMCs. The receptor source for this set is a woman younger than 30 in good health and CMV-seronegative.

The chain combines TRBV5-1 with TRBJ2-1; a weak D match, TRBD2 (5 bases). The CDR3 loop spans 15 amino acids. Trimming removed 1 base at V and 6 bases at J, with 14 bases between. In germline, CDR1 is SGHRS, CDR2 YFSETQ. CDR3 DNA sequence: TGCGCCAGCAGCTTGTTGGGCGGGCCCGGCAATGAGCAGTTCTTC. Protein sequence: CASSLLGGPGNEQFF.

The chain uses TRBV6-5 and TRBJ2-1; a weak D match, TRBD2 (6 bases). The V and J ends lost 5 bases and 2 bases respectively, with 7 bases between them. The CDR3 spans 13 residues. Germline-derived CDR1 and CDR2 are MNHEY and SVGAGI. CDR3 bases: TGTGCCAGCAGTCCGGGAGCCTACAATGAGCAGTTCTTC. It encodes CASSPGAYNEQFF.

The chain carries TRBV2 and TRBJ2-3; no clear D. The CDR3 has 14 residues. CDR1 is SNHLY and CDR2 is FYNNEI in the germline V gene. The ends were cut back, 7 bases at V and 6 bases at J, with 17 bases in the middle. CDR3 amino acids: CASIPRSVWDTQYF. Written as DNA, the CDR3 is TGTGCCAGCATCCCTAGATCTGTATGGGATACGCAGTATTTT.

In nucleotides, the CDR3 is TGTGCCAGCAGTTTAGTTGTCACTACACCACTAAATGAGCAGTTCTTC. Its translation: CASSLVVTTPLNEQFF. The V call is TRBV27, the J call TRBJ2-1; D not certain. Trimming pared 2 bases from V and 7 bases from J, leaving 18 bases between. This CDR3 comprises 16 residues. The germline CDR1 and CDR2 sequences are MNHEY and SMNVEV (reference sequence).

This clone has just a few counts. The rearrangement joins TRBV28 to TRBJ1-5; 8 bases map to TRBD1. Trimming removed 5 bases from V and 6 bases from J; junction bases left unmatched: 6. Germline V CDR1 and CDR2: MDHEN, SYDVKM. This CDR3 is 14 amino acids long. The CDR3 reads CASSPGQGSQPQHF. CDR3 nucleotide sequence: TGTGCCAGCAGTCCCGGACAGGGAAGTCAGCCCCAGCATTTT.

The chain is built from TRBV28 and TRBJ2-7, with 11 bases aligning to TRBD2. The germline V gene has CDR1 MDHEN and CDR2 SYDVKM. J lost 2 bases, V lost 6 bases, and 6 bases had no gene match. This CDR3 region has 15 residues. The CDR3 region is CASRDSGRATYEQYF. The CDR3 coding sequence is TGTGCCAGCAGAGATAGCGGGAGGGCCACCTACGAGCAGTACTTC.

This clone occurred once. The rearrangement joins TRBV2 to TRBJ1-4; D perhaps matches TRBD1 (6 bases). The CDR3 extends over 13 amino acids. Germline loops: CDR1 SNHLY, CDR2 FYNNEI. Deletions cut 6 bases from V and 8 bases from J, with 13 bases between. The CDR3 protein is CASRSEGGEKLFF. The CDR3 DNA reads TGTGCCAGCAGGAGTGAGGGGGGGGAAAAACTGTTTTTT. The entire variable domain, with the rest obtained from reference TRBV2 and TRBJ1-4, is as follows: EPEVTQTPSHQVTQMGQEVILRCVPISNHLYFYWYRQILGQKVEFLVSFYNNEISEKSEIFDDQFSVERPDGSNFTLKIRSTKLEDSAMYFCASRSEGGEKLFFGSGTQLSVL.

V and J are TRBV6-5 and TRBJ2-7, with D tentatively TRBD1 (6 bases). The length of the CDR3 is 14 residues. Deletions cut 6 bases from V and 7 bases from J, with 19 bases between. CDR1 is MNHEY, CDR2 SVGAGI, per germline. CDR3 DNA sequence: TGTGCCAGCAGACCCGGGACACCCGTTGAAGAGCAGTACTTC. It is translated as CASRPGTPVEEQYF.

This clone was seen once. This chain links TRBV7-9 with TRBJ2-7; the match to TRBD2 covers 15 bases. The CDR3 length is 18 residues. Germline values: CDR1 SEHNR, CDR2 FQNEAQ (reference sequence). V lost 8 bases, J lost 5 bases, and 16 bases stayed unmatched. CDR3 DNA sequence: TGTGCCAGCGCCCTTGGCCCCTGGACTAGCGGGAGGGCCGACGAGCAGTACTTC. It is translated as CASALGPWTSGRADEQYF. The full variable domain, with the rest looked up from reference TRBV7-9 and TRBJ2-7, is DTGVSQNPRHKITKRGQNVTFRCDPISEHNRLYWYRQTLGQGPEFLTYFQNEAQLEKSRLLSDRFSAERPKGSFSTLEIQRTEQGDSAMYLCASALGPWTSGRADEQYFGPGTRLTVT.

This clone was observed a single time. V usage is TRBV4-1 and J usage is TRBJ2-2, with D possibly TRBD2 on 6 matching bases. The CDR3 is made up of 15 amino acids. Germline loops: CDR1 MGHRA, CDR2 YSYEKL. Trimming removed 1 base at V and 4 bases at J, with 10 bases between. CDR3 nucleotide sequence: TGCGCCAGCAGCCAAGCGGGACTTAGCACCGGGGAGCTGTTTTTT. It encodes CASSQAGLSTGELFF.

The CDR3 loop is CASSYGGTEAFF. CDR3 DNA: TGTGCCAGCAGTTACGGCGGCACTGAAGCTTTCTTT. The rearrangement joins TRBV6-6 to TRBJ1-1; D is unresolved. Germline CDR1 is MNHNY and CDR2 is SVGAGI (reference sequence). CDR3 length: 12 amino acids. V was clipped by 2 bases and J by 4 bases, with 5 bases between them.

The J gene is TRBJ1-1, the V gene TRBV6-5, with D perhaps matching TRBD1 (5 bases). This CDR3 spans 13 amino acids. V was pared by 7 bases and J by 0 bases, with 9 bases between. Germline CDR1 reads MNHEY; CDR2 reads SVGAGI. Here the CDR3 DNA reads TGTGCCAGCACCCCGGACATGAACACTGAAGCTTTCTTT. This gives the protein CASTPDMNTEAFF.

The chain is built from TRBV7-9 and TRBJ1-5; weak D call: TRBD1 (5 bases). Per the germline V gene, CDR1 is SEHNR and CDR2 is FQNEAQ (reference sequence). Trimming removed 4 bases at V and 3 bases at J, with 13 bases between. The CDR3 consists of 15 residues. CDR3 loop: CASSWSDRPNQPQHF. The CDR3 DNA follows: TGTGCCAGCAGCTGGTCCGACAGACCCAATCAGCCCCAGCATTTT.

In this sample, this clone turned up a few times. The chain couples TRBV28 to TRBJ1-5, with D unclear. Trimming left V 2 bases short and J 3 bases short, with 8 bases between. Germline lookup yields CDR1 MDHEN and CDR2 SYDVKM. The CDR3 is 14 amino acids. The CDR3 DNA is TGTGCCAGCAGTTTAGTGCTATCCAATCAGCCCCAGCATTTT. Translating gives CASSLVLSNQPQHF.

This clone was seen a few times. Other DNA sequences within the sample encode an identical CDR3. The chain has TRBV7-8 and TRBJ2-7; 10 nucleotides agree with TRBD2. The CDR3 runs 15 residues. Germline assignment: CDR1 SGHVS and CDR2 FQNEAQ. J lost 3 bases, V lost 3 bases, and 5 bases had no gene match. For the CDR3, the DNA is TGTGCCAGCAGCTTTCGGACTAGCGGCAGCTACGAGCAGTACTTC. Protein product: CASSFRTSGSYEQYF.

The V call is TRBV5-4, the J call TRBJ2-7; a possible D gene is TRBD1 (7 bases). The V end lost 3 bases, the J end lost 2 bases, and 9 bases lay between the germline ends. The CDR3 sequence is 13 residues long. Looked up from germline, CDR1 is SGHNT and CDR2 is YYREEE (reference sequence). In DNA form, the CDR3 reads TGTGCCAGCAGCTCCAGGGGGGCCTACGAGCAGTACTTC. Residues: CASSSRGAYEQYF. Looking up the rest from reference TRBV5-4 and TRBJ2-7 gives the full variable domain: ETGVTQSPTHLIKTRGQQVTLRCSSQSGHNTVSWYQQALGQGPQFIFQYYREEENGRGNFPPRFSGLQFPNYSSELNVNALELDDSALYLCASSSRGAYEQYFGPGTRLTVT.

The V and J genes are TRBV27 and TRBJ2-7; 9 bases agree with TRBD1. The length of the CDR3 is 14 residues. With V trimmed by 4 bases and J by 0 bases, 1 base remained unmatched. CDR1 and CDR2 (germline): MNHEY, SMNVEV (reference sequence). This chain's CDR3 is CASSSQGASYEQYF. CDR3 nucleotide sequence: TGTGCCAGCAGTTCACAGGGGGCCTCCTACGAGCAGTACTTC.

V is TRBV6-5 and J is TRBJ2-1; 7 bases align to TRBD1. The CDR3 is 14 amino acids. CDR1 MNHEY and CDR2 SVGAGI come from the germline V gene. Trimming took 5 bases from V and 5 from J; bases not matched to a gene: 6. Here the CDR3 reads CASSITGAHNEQFF. CDR3 nucleotide sequence: TGTGCCAGCAGTATCACAGGGGCCCACAATGAGCAGTTCTTC.

V is TRBV4-2 and J is TRBJ2-2, with 9 bases identical to TRBD1. Germline V gives CDR1 LGHNA, CDR2 YNFKEQ. The CDR3 consists of 16 residues. After removal of 4 bases from V and 0 bases from J, the junction contained 3 bases not matched to a gene. The CDR3 region is CASSRGQGANTGELFF. In nucleotides, the CDR3 is TGTGCCAGCAGCCGGGGACAGGGCGCGAACACCGGGGAGCTGTTTTTT.

As DNA, the CDR3 is TGTGCCACCGGGGGGAATGCTGAGCAGTTCTTC. Encoded protein: CATGGNAEQFF. The chain uses TRBV7-6 and TRBJ2-1; TRBD2 matches 7 bases. V lost 10 bases to trimming and J lost 9 bases; unmatched junction nucleotides: 6. Germline-derived CDR1 and CDR2 are SGHVS and FNYEAQ. CDR3 size: 11 residues.

The chain is built from TRBV4-1 and TRBJ1-5; D is unresolved. CDR3 size: 15 residues. Per germline, CDR1 MGHRA and CDR2 YSYEKL. With 2 bases removed from V and 2 bases from J, the gap between germline ends came to 10 bases. CDR3 in DNA: TGCGCCAGCAGCCAAAACGTGGCAGGCAATCAGCCCCAGCATTTT. Translating it yields CASSQNVAGNQPQHF.

V gene TRBV4-1 combines with J gene TRBJ1-2; 8 nucleotides line up with TRBD1. The V gene's germline CDR1 is MGHRA and CDR2 YSYEKL. The CDR3 runs to 14 residues. Unmatched junction bases numbered 5, after V lost 1 base and J lost 7 bases. The CDR3 bases are TGCGCCAGCAGCCAAGTTTCAGGGGGCGGTGGCTACACCTTC. As protein: CASSQVSGGGGYTF.

This clone has just one count. A junction end diverges from the germline sequence, so it may reflect a read error. The CDR3 DNA reads TGTGCCAGCAGGCCGGGACTAGGGAGGGGTGGTGAGGAGTTCTTC. Its protein is CASRPGLGRGGEEFF. V gene TRBV6-5 combines with J gene TRBJ2-1; 8 bases map to TRBD2. Per germline, CDR1 MNHEY and CDR2 SVGAGI. The length of the CDR3 is 15 residues.

The CDR3 bases are TGCGCCAGCAGCTTACAGAACCAAGAGACCCAGTACTTC. This codes for CASSLQNQETQYF. This sequence joins TRBV5-1 and TRBJ2-5, with D unresolved. Germline loops: CDR1 SGHRS, CDR2 YFSETQ. Trimming pared 2 bases from V and 0 bases from J, leaving 5 bases between. The CDR3 contains 13 residues.

The CDR3 bases are TGTGCCAGCCTACGCCAGGGGGCTTCCTACAATGAGCAGTTCTTC. It translates to CASLRQGASYNEQFF. The rearrangement links TRBV28 to TRBJ2-1, with TRBD1 matching 8 bases. Unmatched junction bases numbered 7, after V lost 8 bases and J lost 1 base. The CDR3 length is 15 residues. Germline V lookup: CDR1 MDHEN, CDR2 SYDVKM.